This T cell receptor beta chain was obtained from a study of a mutant IDH1 vaccine in newly diagnosed glioma. Study in general: Patients' prior therapy spanned radiotherapy, temozolomide, or both; most underwent both.

Sequencing was performed with immunoSEQ multiplex PCR; in TCRdb, only in-frame clones are kept and a portion is missing. The repertoire holds about 67,000 clones, about nine tenths seen once, with 1.5% to 2.5% in the top ten. Indicated time point: week 11, during vaccination. A single vaccine dose contained 300 ug of mutant IDH1 20-mer peptide, and topical imiquimod was used with it. The donor cohort comprised cases of new WHO grade 3 or 4 IDH1-mutant, ATRX-lost astrocytoma. On this clone: Antigen: not known.

The length of the CDR3 is 14 residues. V lost 6 bases, J lost 8 bases, and 14 bases lay in between. Germline CDR1 is SGHAT and CDR2 is FQNNGV. Regarding the study as a whole: Any relationship between pseudoprogression and changes in top peripheral T cell clonotypes seemed absent. Evidence of vaccine-induced immune responses was documented in approximately 93% of patients.

The receptor comes from a man aged 35-49 years with glioma. Sequenced here: PBMCs, sampled from a glioma patient whose treatment included an IDH1 peptide vaccine. The rearrangement uses TRBV11-2 and TRBJ1-6, with D maybe TRBD1 (5 bases). The CDR3 region is CASSPRGGDSPLHF. CDR3 DNA: TGTGCCAGCAGTCCTAGGGGTGGGGATTCACCCCTCCACTTT.